This T cell receptor (beta chain) is from a study of STAT5B mutations in CD4+ large granular lymphocyte leukemia. Produced via immunoSEQ multiplex PCR; TCRdb's table is partial and in-frame only. The sample carries around 50,000 clones, about four fifths recorded once. Buffy coats from healthy blood donors served as controls. Per the germline V gene, CDR1 is LNHDA and CDR2 is SQIVND (reference sequence). This CDR3 comprises 16 residues. V was cut by 9 bases and J by 5 bases, with 23 bases left in between. Study outcomes and limitations: Compared with healthy controls (2/35), patient top clones favored TRBV06 (8/27). CD4-sorted patient repertoires seemed more clonal than healthy CD4+ repertoires.

Worth noting for this clone: Antigen specificity is unknown.

The source material was CD4+ T cells from blood buffy coats. The chain employs TRBV19 and TRBJ1-5; TRBD1 might be the D (5 bases). The sequence came from a human donor in good health. The chain's CDR3 is CASEPNRGWGDQPQHF. In DNA form, the CDR3 reads TGTGCCAGCGAACCTAATAGGGGTTGGGGGGATCAGCCCCAGCATTTT.